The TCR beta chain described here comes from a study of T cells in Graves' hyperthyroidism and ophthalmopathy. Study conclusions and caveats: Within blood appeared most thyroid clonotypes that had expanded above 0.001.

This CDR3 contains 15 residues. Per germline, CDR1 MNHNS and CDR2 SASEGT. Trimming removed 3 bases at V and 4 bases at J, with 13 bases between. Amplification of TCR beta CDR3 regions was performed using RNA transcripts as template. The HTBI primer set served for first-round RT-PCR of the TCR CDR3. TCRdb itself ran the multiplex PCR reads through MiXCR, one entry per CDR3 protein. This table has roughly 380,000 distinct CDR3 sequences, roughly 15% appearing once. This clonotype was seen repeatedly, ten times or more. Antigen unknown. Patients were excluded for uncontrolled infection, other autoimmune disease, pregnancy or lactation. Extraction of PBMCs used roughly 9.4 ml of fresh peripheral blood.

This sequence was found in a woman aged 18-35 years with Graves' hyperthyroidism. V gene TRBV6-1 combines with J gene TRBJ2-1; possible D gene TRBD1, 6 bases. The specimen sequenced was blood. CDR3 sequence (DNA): TGTGCCAGCAGTGAGGACAGCTACCCTTACAATGAGCAGTTCTTC. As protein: CASSEDSYPYNEQFF.